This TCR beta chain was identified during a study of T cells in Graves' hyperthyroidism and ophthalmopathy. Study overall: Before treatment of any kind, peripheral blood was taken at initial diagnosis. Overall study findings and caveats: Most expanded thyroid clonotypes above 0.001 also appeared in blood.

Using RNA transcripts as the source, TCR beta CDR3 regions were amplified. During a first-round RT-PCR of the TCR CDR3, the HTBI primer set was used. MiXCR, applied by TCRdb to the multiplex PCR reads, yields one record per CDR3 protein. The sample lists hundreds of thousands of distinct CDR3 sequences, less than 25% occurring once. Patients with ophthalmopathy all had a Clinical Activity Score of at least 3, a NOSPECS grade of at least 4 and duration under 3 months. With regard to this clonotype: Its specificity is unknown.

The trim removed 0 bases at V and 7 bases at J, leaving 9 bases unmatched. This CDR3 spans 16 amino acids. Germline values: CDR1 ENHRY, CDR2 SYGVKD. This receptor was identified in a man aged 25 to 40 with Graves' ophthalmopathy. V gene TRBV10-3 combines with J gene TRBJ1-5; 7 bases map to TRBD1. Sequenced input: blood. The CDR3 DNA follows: TGTGCCATCAGTGAGTCCGAAGGGACAGCCGGGCAGCCCCAGCATTTT. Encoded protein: CAISESEGTAGQPQHF.